Sequencing of this T cell receptor (beta chain) was carried out in a study of neurological immune-mediated disorders. Time point denoted: technical triplicate 2. Unsorted libraries came from 2 million PBMCs stored at -80 °C. There are 13 residues in the CDR3. CDR1 MNHEY and CDR2 SVGAGI come from the germline V gene. V lost 8 bases to trimming and J lost 6 bases; unmatched junction nucleotides: 6. This clonotype has a handful of counts. The cDNA was synthesized by means of template-switch 5'RACE, which was carried out with 10-nucleotide random UMIs. TCRdb independently ran MiXCR on the 5' RACE reads; one entry per CDR3 protein. The table records tens of thousands of distinct CDR3 sequences, approximately 25% of them present only once.

The sequence came from a man aged 55 to 70 with HTLV-1-associated myelopathy (HAM/TSP). The specimen was PBMCs. This chain connects TRBV6-5 to TRBJ1-5; 8 bases match TRBD1. The DNA of the CDR3 is TGTGCCAGCTGGGCAGGGGGCATTCAGCCCCAGCATTTT. It codes for CASWAGGIQPQHF.